The clone carrying this T cell receptor beta chain was recorded once. Its antigen is not known. Nominally healthy donors were sampled, though unrecorded immune exposures were likely. CDR3 length: 13 residues. Germline V gene sequence: CDR1 KGHSH, CDR2 LQKENI. V shed 1 base, J shed 8 bases, and the junction held 1 base outside the gene matches. The data derive from a study of cytomegalovirus exposure and HLA in healthy donors. Study-wide background: The study's early data release held some 85 million unique TCRs from HLA-typed donors. Study results and caveats: In an earlier analysis, most TCR beta V segments were productive about 90% or about 30% of the time. TRBV6-2, TRBV6-3 and some other V segments were excluded as indistinguishable.

A multiplex PCR was run with 60 Vbeta primers and 13 Jbeta primers. Produced via immunoSEQ multiplex PCR; TCRdb's table is partial and in-frame only. The table records fewer than 200,000 clones, 68% of them present only once. This clonotype originated in a man aged 50-59 years in good health and CMV-seronegative. Sequenced material: PBMCs. The V and J genes are TRBV18 and TRBJ1-1; 10 bases are shared with TRBD1. The CDR3 DNA reads as TGTGCCAGCTCACCACAGGGACAGGGGGAAGCTTTCTTT. It is translated as CASSPQGQGEAFF.